Shown below are 16 T cell receptor beta chains from a single sample sequenced in a study of blood T cell repertoires in COVID-19. Data came from immunoSEQ multiplex PCR; TCRdb stores just in-frame clones and leaves some out. Of nearly 70,000 clones in the sample, approximately 90% were seen once. The sample comprised peripheral blood. These receptors originate from a woman between 70 and 85 years old with acute or convalescent COVID-19.

This sequence joins TRBV7-8 and TRBJ1-1; TRBD1 is a possible D gene (5 bases). This CDR3 region has 14 residues. V gave up 1 base and J gave up 3 bases, with 9 bases separating them. Per the germline V gene, CDR1 is SGHVS and CDR2 is FQNEAQ. CDR3 region: CASSLGAGYTEAFF. The DNA for the CDR3 is TGTGCCAGCAGCTTAGGGGCAGGGTACACTGAAGCTTTCTTT. Looking up the rest from reference TRBV7-8 and TRBJ1-1 gives the full variable domain: GAGVSQSPRYKVAKRGQDVALRCDPISGHVSLFWYQQALGQGPEFLTYFQNEAQLDKSGLPSDRFFAERPEGSVSTLKIQRTQQEDSAVYLCASSLGAGYTEAFFGQGTRLTVV.

The chain joins TRBV20-1 to TRBJ2-2; 7 bases align to TRBD2. The trim removed 3 bases at V and 6 bases at J, leaving 7 bases unmatched. Germline CDR1 is DFQATT and CDR2 is SNEGSKA (reference sequence). This CDR3 is 14 amino acids long. CDR3 loop: CSASRVGGAGELFF. The CDR3 DNA is TGCAGTGCTAGTAGAGTTGGGGGGGCCGGGGAGCTGTTTTTT.

The chain employs TRBV3-1 (or the pseudogene TRBV3-2) and TRBJ1-2, with 12 positions matching TRBD1. Germline loops: CDR1 LGHDT, CDR2 YNNKEL (reference sequence). The CDR3 is 17 amino acids. Trimming took 6 bases from V and 3 from J; bases not matched to a gene: 11. The CDR3 DNA follows: TGTGCCAGCAGGGGGGGACAGGGGGCGCGGGATCACTATGGCTACACCTTC. It specifies CASRGGQGARDHYGYTF.

The rearrangement uses TRBV9 and TRBJ2-2, with D maybe TRBD2 (6 bases). V lost 3 bases, J lost 0 bases, and 9 bases lay in between. CDR3 length equals 15 residues. Germline loops: CDR1 SGDLS, CDR2 YYNGEE. This CDR3 reads CASSAGTPNTGELFF. The DNA of the CDR3 is TGTGCCAGCAGCGCCGGGACTCCGAACACCGGGGAGCTGTTTTTT.

The gene calls are TRBV4-3 and TRBJ2-7; tentative D call: TRBD2 (6 bases). This CDR3 contains 15 residues. The germline CDR1 and CDR2 sequences are LGHNA and YSLEER. V shed 0 bases and J shed 2 bases, with 11 bases lying between them. Written as DNA, the CDR3 is TGCGCCAGCAGCCAAGACGGGCCGGGGGCCTACGAGCAGTACTTC. It specifies CASSQDGPGAYEQYF.

A note on this clone: Relative to the germline gene, one junction end is altered; a read error may explain this. This chain joins TRBV10-3 and TRBJ1-2; weak D call: TRBD1 (6 bases). The length of the CDR3 is 13 residues. CDR1 is ENHRY and CDR2 is SYGVKD in the germline V gene. The CDR3 sequence is CAISESLGGTQVF. CDR3 bases: TGTGCCATCAGTGAGTCGTTAGGTGGGACACAGGTCTTC.

This chain uses TRBV11-1 with TRBJ1-1; D ambiguous. Trimming removed 1 base from V and 1 base from J, with 7 bases in between. This CDR3 spans 14 amino acids. Germline loops: CDR1 SGHAT, CDR2 FQDESV (reference sequence). In nucleotides, the CDR3 is TGTGCCAGCAGCTTAGAACGGAGGAACACTGAAGCTTTCTTT. Translated: CASSLERRNTEAFF.

V usage is TRBV4-2 and J usage is TRBJ2-5, with D perhaps matching TRBD1 (7 bases). Germline values: CDR1 LGHNA, CDR2 YNFKEQ. Trimming shortened V by 4 bases and J by 1 base, and 16 bases separated the two germline ends. The CDR3 covers 16 residues. This chain's CDR3 is CASSRRGTVTQETQYF. The CDR3 DNA sequence: TGTGCCAGCAGCCGGAGGGGGACAGTTACCCAAGAGACCCAGTACTTC.

This chain joins TRBV10-3 and TRBJ2-7; tentative D call: TRBD1 (6 bases). Germline V gene data show CDR1 as ENHRY and CDR2 as SYGVKD. The CDR3 length is 15 residues. With 2 bases removed from V and 2 bases from J, the gap between germline ends came to 13 bases. CDR3 bases: TGTGCCATCAGTGAGGGACAGACCACTACCTACGAGCAGTACTTC. This sequence encodes CAISEGQTTTYEQYF.

This clone has just a few counts. The CDR3 here is CASSYRTGADTEAFF. The CDR3 coding sequence is TGTGCCAGCAGTTACCGCACAGGGGCGGACACTGAAGCTTTCTTT. V gene TRBV6-2 or TRBV6-3 combines with J gene TRBJ1-1, with 7 bases aligning to TRBD1. The CDR3 is 15 residues long. The junction had 6 bases not matched to a gene; V was cut back by 2 bases and J by 3 bases. Germline lookup yields CDR1 MNHEY and CDR2 SVGEGT.

The chain has TRBV18 and TRBJ2-1, with TRBD2 matching 13 bases. Looked up from germline, CDR1 is KGHSH and CDR2 is LQKENI. CDR3 length equals 15 residues. V dropped 6 bases and J dropped 3; count of bases not matched to a gene: 2. The CDR3 nucleotides are TGTGCCAGCTCGGGACTAGCGGGGTACTACAATGAGCAGTTCTTC. This translates into CASSGLAGYYNEQFF.

This rearrangement joins TRBV28 to TRBJ1-1; 8 bases agree with TRBD1. From germline, CDR1 is MDHEN and CDR2 SYDVKM. J lost 6 bases, V lost 4 bases, and 13 bases had no gene match. The CDR3 runs to 16 residues. CDR3 region: CASSSGFRGRISEAFF. In DNA form, the CDR3 reads TGTGCCAGCAGTTCTGGCTTCAGGGGGCGGATATCTGAAGCTTTCTTT. The full variable domain, its missing parts supplied by reference TRBV28 and TRBJ1-1, is DVKVTQSSRYLVKRTGEKVFLECVQDMDHENMFWYRQDPGLGLRLIYFSYDVKMKEKGDIPEGYSVSREKKERFSLILESASTNQTSMYLCASSSGFRGRISEAFFGQGTRLTVV.

The chain combines TRBV18 with TRBJ1-5; 7 bases line up with TRBD1. This CDR3 comprises 13 residues. The V segment lost 3 bases and the J segment 5 bases; nucleotides outside the gene matches: 1. The V gene's germline CDR1 is KGHSH and CDR2 LQKENI. The CDR3 here is CASSPQGDQPQHF. The CDR3 coding sequence is TGTGCCAGCTCACCCCAGGGGGATCAGCCCCAGCATTTT.

V is TRBV4-1 and J is TRBJ1-2; D is uncertain. The CDR3 is made up of 14 amino acids. V lost 2 bases and J lost 4, with 11 bases in between. Germline lookup yields CDR1 MGHRA and CDR2 YSYEKL. CDR3 residues: CASSQSAVSYGYTF. Written as DNA, the CDR3 is TGCGCCAGCAGCCAAAGCGCGGTATCCTATGGCTACACCTTC.

The V call is TRBV20-1, the J call TRBJ2-2; 9 positions match TRBD2. CDR3 length: 13 residues. CDR1 is DFQATT, CDR2 SNEGSKA, per germline (reference sequence). With V trimmed by 3 bases and J by 7 bases, 3 bases remained unmatched. In nucleotides, the CDR3 is TGCAGTGCTAGTAGCGGGAGTAACGGGGAGCTGTTTTTT. Its protein is CSASSGSNGELFF.

This clone has only one observation. This rearrangement joins TRBV24-1 to TRBJ1-2; D is possibly TRBD1 (5 bases). Trimming took off 9 bases at V and 4 bases at J, with 20 bases between the two ends. The CDR3 is made up of 15 amino acids. Germline CDR1 is KGHDR and CDR2 is SFDVKD. As DNA, the CDR3 is TGTGCCACCCTTGCCGAAGACGACAGAGGCTATGGCTACACCTTC. This encodes CATLAEDDRGYGYTF.